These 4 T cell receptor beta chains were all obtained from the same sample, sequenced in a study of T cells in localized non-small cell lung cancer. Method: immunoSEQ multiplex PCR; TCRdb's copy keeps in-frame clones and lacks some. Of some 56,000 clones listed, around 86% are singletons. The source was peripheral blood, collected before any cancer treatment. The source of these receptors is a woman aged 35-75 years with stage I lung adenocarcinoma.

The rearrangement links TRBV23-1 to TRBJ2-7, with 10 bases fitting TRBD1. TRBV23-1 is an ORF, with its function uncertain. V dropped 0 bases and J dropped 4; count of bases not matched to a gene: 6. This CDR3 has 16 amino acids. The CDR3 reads CASSQSSPDRGYEQYF. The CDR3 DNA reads TGCGCCAGCAGTCAATCGTCCCCGGACAGGGGGTACGAGCAGTACTTC.

The CDR3 is CASSAAPSNQPQHF. The CDR3 nucleotides read TGTGCCAGTAGTGCGGCCCCTAGCAATCAGCCCCAGCATTTT. This chain connects TRBV19 to TRBJ1-5; unclear D gene. Trimming stripped 5 bases from V and 0 bases from J, with 8 bases between. The germline gives CDR1 LNHDA, CDR2 SQIVND (reference sequence). This CDR3 has 14 amino acids.

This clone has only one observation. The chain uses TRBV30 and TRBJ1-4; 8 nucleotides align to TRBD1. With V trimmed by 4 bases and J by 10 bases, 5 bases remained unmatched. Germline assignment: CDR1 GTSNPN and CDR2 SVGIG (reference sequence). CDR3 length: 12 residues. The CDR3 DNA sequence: TGTGCCTGGAATACAGGGGGTGGAAAACTGTTTTTT. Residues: CAWNTGGGKLFF.

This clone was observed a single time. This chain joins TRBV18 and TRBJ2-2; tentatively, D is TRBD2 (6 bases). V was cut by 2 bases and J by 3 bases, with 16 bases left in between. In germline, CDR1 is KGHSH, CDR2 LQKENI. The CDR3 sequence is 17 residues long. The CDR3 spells CASSPSGAARYTGELFF. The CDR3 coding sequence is TGTGCCAGCTCACCATCGGGAGCGGCTAGGTACACCGGGGAGCTGTTTTTT.